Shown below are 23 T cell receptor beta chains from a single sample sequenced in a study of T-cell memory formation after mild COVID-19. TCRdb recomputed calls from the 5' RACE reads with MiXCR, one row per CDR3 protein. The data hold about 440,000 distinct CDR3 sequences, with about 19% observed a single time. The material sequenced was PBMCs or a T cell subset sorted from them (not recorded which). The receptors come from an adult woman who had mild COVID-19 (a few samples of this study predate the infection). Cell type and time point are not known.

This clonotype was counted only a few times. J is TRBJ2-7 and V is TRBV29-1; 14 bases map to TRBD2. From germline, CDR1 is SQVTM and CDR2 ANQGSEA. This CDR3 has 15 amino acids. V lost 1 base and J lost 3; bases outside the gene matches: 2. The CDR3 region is CSVEGLAGGLYEQYF. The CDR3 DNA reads TGCAGCGTTGAAGGACTAGCGGGAGGGCTCTACGAGCAGTACTTC.

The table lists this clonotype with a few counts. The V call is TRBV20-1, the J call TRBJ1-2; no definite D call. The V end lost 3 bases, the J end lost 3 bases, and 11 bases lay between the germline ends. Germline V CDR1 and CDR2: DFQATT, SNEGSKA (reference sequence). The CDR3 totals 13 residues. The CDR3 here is CSASGELDYGYTF. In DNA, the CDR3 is TGCAGTGCTAGTGGGGAACTGGACTATGGCTACACCTTC.

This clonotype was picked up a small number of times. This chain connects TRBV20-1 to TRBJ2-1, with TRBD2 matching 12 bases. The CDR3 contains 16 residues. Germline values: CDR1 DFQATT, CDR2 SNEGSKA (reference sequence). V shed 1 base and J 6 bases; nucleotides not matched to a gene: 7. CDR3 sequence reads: CSARGLAGVLVNEQFF. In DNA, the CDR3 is TGCAGTGCTAGAGGACTAGCGGGAGTCCTGGTCAATGAGCAGTTCTTC.

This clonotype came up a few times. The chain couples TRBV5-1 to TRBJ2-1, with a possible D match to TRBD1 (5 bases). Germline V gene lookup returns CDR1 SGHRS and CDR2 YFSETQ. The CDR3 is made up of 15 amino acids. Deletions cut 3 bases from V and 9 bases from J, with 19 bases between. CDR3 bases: TGCGCCAGCAGCTCTGGACAAATCCCCCAGATTGAGCAGTTCTTC. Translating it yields CASSSGQIPQIEQFF.

In DNA form, the CDR3 reads TGTGCCAGCAGCTTGACCGGACAGCCCAGGGGTGGCTACACCTTC. It specifies CASSLTGQPRGGYTF. The chain carries TRBV7-2 and TRBJ1-2; TRBD1 might be the D (6 bases). The CDR3 extends over 15 amino acids. Germline CDR1 is SGHTA and CDR2 is FQGNSA. V lost 3 bases to trimming and J lost 7 bases, with 18 bases between them.

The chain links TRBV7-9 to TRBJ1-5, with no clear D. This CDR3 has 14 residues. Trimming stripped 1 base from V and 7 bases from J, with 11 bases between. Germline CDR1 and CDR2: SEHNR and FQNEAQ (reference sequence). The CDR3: CASSLGGLGQPQHF. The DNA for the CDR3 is TGTGCCAGCAGCTTAGGGGGTCTCGGACAGCCCCAGCATTTT.

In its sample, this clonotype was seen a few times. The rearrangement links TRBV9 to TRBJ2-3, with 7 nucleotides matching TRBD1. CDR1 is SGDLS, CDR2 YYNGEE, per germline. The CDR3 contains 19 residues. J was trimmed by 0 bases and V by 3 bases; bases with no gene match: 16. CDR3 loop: CASSATGEYALFSTDTQYF. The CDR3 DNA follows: TGTGCCAGCAGCGCTACAGGGGAATACGCTCTTTTTAGCACAGATACGCAGTATTTT.

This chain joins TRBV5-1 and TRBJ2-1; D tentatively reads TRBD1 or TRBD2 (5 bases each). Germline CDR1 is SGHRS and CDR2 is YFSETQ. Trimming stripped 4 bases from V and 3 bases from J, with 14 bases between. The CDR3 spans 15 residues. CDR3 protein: CASSLGGEFYNEQFF. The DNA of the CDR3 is TGCGCCAGCAGCCTTGGGGGAGAGTTCTACAATGAGCAGTTCTTC.

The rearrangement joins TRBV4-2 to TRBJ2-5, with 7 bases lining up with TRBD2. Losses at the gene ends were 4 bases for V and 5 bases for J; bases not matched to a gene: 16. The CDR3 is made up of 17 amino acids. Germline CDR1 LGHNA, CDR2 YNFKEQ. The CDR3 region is CASSRSIGGSSGETQYF. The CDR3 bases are TGTGCCAGCAGCCGAAGTATTGGCGGGAGTTCTGGTGAGACCCAGTACTTC.

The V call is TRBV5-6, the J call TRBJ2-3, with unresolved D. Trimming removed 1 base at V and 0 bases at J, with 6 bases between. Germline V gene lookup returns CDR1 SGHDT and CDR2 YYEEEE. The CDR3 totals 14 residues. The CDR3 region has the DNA TGTGCCAGCAGCTTGTATCCTAGCACAGATACGCAGTATTTT. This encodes CASSLYPSTDTQYF.

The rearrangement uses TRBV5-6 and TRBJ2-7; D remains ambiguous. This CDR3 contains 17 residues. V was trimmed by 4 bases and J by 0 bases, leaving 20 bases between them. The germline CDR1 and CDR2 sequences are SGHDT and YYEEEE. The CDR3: CASSPPFWSKNSYEQYF. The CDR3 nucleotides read TGTGCCAGCAGCCCGCCCTTCTGGAGCAAAAACTCCTACGAGCAGTACTTC.

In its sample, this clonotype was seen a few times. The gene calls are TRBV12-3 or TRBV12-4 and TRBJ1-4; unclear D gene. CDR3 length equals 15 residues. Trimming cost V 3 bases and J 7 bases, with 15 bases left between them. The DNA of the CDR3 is TGTGCCAGCAGTTTCGGGTTGAGGACGCTTGAAAAACTGTTTTTT. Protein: CASSFGLRTLEKLFF.

CDR3 amino acids: CATSDGGRNYGYTF. The CDR3 coding sequence is TGTGCCACCAGTGATGGGGGGCGCAACTATGGCTACACCTTC. The chain couples TRBV24-1 to TRBJ1-2; a possible D gene is TRBD1 (6 bases). Germline loops: CDR1 KGHDR, CDR2 SFDVKD. V was clipped by 3 bases and J by 2 bases, with 9 bases between them. CDR3 length equals 14 residues.

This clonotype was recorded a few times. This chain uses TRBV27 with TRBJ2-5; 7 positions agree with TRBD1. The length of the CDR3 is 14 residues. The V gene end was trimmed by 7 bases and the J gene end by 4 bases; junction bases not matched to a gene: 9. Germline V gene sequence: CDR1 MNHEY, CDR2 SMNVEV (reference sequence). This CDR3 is CASTTKTGTETQYF. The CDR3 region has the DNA TGTGCCAGCACCACTAAGACAGGGACAGAGACCCAGTACTTC.

DNA for the CDR3: TGTGCCAGCAGCTTAGGGGGAATGAACACCGGGGAGCTGTTTTTT. Translation gives CASSLGGMNTGELFF. V gene TRBV11-3 combines with J gene TRBJ2-2; D gene uncertain. This CDR3 is 15 amino acids long. Between the trimmed V and J ends, which lost 1 base and 1 base, there was a span of 7 bases. Germline CDR1 reads SGHNT; CDR2 reads YENEEA.

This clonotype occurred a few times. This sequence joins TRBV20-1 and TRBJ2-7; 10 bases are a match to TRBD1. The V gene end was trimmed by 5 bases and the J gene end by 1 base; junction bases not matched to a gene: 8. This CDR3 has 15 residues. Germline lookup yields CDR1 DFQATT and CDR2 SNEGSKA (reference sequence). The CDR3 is CSAEFRDRGSYEQYF. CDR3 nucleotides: TGCAGTGCTGAGTTCCGGGACAGGGGATCCTACGAGCAGTACTTC.

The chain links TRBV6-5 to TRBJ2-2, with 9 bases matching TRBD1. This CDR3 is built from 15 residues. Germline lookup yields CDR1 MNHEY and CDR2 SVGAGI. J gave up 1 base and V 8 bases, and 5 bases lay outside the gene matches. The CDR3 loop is CASGVGQGNTGELFF. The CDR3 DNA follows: TGTGCCAGCGGAGTGGGACAGGGGAACACCGGGGAGCTGTTTTTT.

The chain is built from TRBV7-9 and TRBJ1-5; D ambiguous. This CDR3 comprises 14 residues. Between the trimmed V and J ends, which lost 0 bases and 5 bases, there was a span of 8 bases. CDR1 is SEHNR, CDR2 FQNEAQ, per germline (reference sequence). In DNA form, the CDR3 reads TGTGCCAGCAGCTTAGCCCGGACGGATCAGCCCCAGCATTTT. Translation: CASSLARTDQPQHF.

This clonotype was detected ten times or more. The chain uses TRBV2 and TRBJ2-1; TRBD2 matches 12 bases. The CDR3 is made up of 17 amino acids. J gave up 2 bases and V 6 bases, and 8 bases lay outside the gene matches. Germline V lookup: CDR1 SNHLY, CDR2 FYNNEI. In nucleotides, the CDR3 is TGTGCCAGCAGGACCGAACTAGCGGGGGGACCCTACAATGAGCAGTTCTTC. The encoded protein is CASRTELAGGPYNEQFF.

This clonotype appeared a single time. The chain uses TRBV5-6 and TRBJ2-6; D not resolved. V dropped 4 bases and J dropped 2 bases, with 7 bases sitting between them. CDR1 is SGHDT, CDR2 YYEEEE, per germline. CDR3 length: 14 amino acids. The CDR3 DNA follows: TGTGCCAGCAGCCTGCCAACTGGGGCCAACGTCCTGACTTTC. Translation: CASSLPTGANVLTF.

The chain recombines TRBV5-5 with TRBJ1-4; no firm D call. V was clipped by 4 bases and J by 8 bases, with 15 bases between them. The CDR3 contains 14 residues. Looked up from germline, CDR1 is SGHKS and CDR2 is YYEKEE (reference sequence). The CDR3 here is CASSHSPLTEKLFF. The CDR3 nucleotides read TGTGCCAGCAGCCATAGCCCCCTCACAGAAAAACTGTTTTTT.

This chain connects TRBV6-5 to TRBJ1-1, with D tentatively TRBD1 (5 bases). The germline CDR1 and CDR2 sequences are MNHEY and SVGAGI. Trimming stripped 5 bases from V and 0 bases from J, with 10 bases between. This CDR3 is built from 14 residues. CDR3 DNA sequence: TGTGCCAGCAGTCAGAGACAGCTGAACACTGAAGCTTTCTTT. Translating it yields CASSQRQLNTEAFF.

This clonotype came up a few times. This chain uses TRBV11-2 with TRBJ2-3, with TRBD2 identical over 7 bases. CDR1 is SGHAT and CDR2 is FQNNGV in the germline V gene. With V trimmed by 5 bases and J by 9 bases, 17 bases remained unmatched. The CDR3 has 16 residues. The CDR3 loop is CASSPTLGGDYLTQYF. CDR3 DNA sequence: TGTGCCAGCAGCCCGACCCTAGGCGGGGACTATCTAACGCAGTATTTT.